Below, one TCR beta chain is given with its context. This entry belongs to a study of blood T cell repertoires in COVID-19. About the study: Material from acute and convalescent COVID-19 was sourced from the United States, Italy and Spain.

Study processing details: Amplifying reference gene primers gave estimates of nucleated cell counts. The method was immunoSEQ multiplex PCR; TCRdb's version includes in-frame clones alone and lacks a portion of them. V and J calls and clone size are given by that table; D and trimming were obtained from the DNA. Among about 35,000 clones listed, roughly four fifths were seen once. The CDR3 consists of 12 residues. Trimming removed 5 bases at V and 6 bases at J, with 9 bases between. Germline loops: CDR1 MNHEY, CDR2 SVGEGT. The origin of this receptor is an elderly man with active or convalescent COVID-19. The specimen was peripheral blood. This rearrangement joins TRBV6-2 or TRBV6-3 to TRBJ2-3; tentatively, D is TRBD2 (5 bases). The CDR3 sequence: CASSLSGDTQYF. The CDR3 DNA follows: TGTGCCAGCAGTCTTTCGGGGGATACGCAGTATTTT.